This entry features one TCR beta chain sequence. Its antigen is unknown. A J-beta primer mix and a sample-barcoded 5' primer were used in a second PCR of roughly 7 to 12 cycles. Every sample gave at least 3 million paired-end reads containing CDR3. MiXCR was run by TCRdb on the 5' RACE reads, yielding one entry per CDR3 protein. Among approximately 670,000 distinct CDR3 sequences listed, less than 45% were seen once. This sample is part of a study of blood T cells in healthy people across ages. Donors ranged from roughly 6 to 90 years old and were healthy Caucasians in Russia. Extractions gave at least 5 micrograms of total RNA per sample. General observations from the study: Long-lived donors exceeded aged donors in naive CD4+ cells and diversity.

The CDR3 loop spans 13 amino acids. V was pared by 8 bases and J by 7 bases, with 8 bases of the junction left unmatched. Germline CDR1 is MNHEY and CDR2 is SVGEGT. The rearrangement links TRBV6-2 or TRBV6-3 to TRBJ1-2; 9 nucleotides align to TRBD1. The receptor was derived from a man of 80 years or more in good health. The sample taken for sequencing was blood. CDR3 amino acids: CASADRGFSGYTF. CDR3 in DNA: TGTGCCAGCGCGGACAGGGGATTCTCTGGCTACACCTTC.